This T cell receptor (beta chain) was found in a study of cytomegalovirus exposure and HLA in healthy donors. Broader study findings: The investigators catalogued 160 or so TCR beta chains as cytomegalovirus-associated. Presence/absence analyses took donor sequencing depth as roughly uniform. Some V segments, including TRBV6-2 and TRBV6-3, were excluded as indistinguishable.

Turning to this clone: What it recognizes is unknown.

This CDR3 is 15 amino acids long. V lost 1 base to trimming and J lost 7 bases, with 17 bases between them. CDR1 and CDR2 from the germline V gene are SGHTA and FQGNSA. The primer mix had 60 Vbeta and 13 Jbeta primers. Generated by immunoSEQ multiplex PCR, the TCRdb table keeps only in-frame clones and is missing some. Of approximately 130,000 clones in the sample, roughly 82% were seen once. The sample consisted of PBMCs. The clonotype was recovered from a boy between 5 and 17 years old in good health and CMV-seronegative. V is TRBV7-2 and J is TRBJ2-7, with a weak D call TRBD1 (5 bases). For the CDR3, the DNA is TGTGCCAGCAGCTTAGGGACCGGGCAGGGCAGGGAGCAGTACTTC. Its translation: CASSLGTGQGREQYF.